The rows below give T cell receptor beta chains drawn from one sample of a study of blood T cell repertoires in COVID-19. TCRdb's table, derived via immunoSEQ multiplex PCR, lists solely in-frame clones and lacks some. The top ten hold about 4.5% of the sample, which has around 300,000 clones, roughly 90% seen once. The source material was PBMCs or T cells enriched from blood (not recorded which). The receptors were sampled from a woman aged 18-35 years with acute COVID-19. Both conserved end residues are part of each CDR3. Clone size is not always given. Where it is, it says once, few, many or a class for expanded clones.

>NA|TRBV12-3/TRBV12-4
CASGPGANQPQHF
>NA|TRBV29-1
CSVERLAGGSEQFF
>NA|TRBV29-1
CSASTGLFSSSLYEQYF
>NA|TRBV7-3
CASSLMASGSGETQYF
>NA|TRBV5-8
CASRTGGTEAFF
>NA|TRBV14
CASSTGLSYEQYF
>NA|TRBV5-1
CATTKELAGGTSLYNEQFF
>NA|TRBV4-1
CASSQDFGGRGNEQFF
>NA|TRBV5-1
CASSPTLTGHTQYF
>NA|TRBV3-1/TRBV3-2
CASSLQGTGGYTF
>once|TRBV7-9
CASSSAGGSGTGELFF
>NA|TRBV2
CASSEVSGVGKTQEQFF
>NA|TRBV3-1/TRBV3-2
CASSQVVRGPNTEAFF
>NA|TRBV5-1
CASSQTGGGTYEQYF
>NA|TRBV2
CASSREGDTEAFF
>NA|TRBV9
CASSIRDRAYEQYF
>NA|TRBV7-6
CASSLTGEAYEQYF
>NA|TRBV2
CASGTELNTEAFF
>NA|TRBV18
CASSLRDSAYEQYF
>NA|TRBV24-1
CATSDIYSNQPQHF
>NA|TRBV29-1
CSVGGQGLSYNEQFF
>NA|TRBV19
CASTGLRTGISSYNSPLHF
>NA|TRBV7-8
CASSLVEGVPEAFF
>NA|TRBV6-5
CASTPESSYNEQFF
>NA|TRBV11-1
CASSPRDSSNEQYF
>NA|TRBV9
CASSPTGGSYNEQFF